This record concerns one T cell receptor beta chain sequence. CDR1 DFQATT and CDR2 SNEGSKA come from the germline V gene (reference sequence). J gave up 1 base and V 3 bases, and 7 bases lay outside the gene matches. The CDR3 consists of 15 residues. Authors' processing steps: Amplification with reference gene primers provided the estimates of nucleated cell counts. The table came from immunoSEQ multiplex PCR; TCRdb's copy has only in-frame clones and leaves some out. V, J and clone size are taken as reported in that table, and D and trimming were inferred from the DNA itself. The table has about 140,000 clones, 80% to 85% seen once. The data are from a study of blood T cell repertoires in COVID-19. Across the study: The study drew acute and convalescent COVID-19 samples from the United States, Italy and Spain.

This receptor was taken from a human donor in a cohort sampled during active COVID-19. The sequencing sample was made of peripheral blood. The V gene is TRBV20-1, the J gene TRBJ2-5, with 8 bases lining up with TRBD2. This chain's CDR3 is CSASKAGVSQETQYF. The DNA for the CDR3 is TGCAGTGCTAGTAAAGCGGGGGTTTCCCAAGAGACCCAGTACTTC.